This TCR beta chain was captured in a study of human T cells and chemical hapten exposure. Across the study: There were per-sample TCR yield variations, arising mainly from small pooled library volume differences. Broader study findings: Following DPC sensitization, TCRs present above 1 in 1000 frequency showed no change.

The sample holds many counts of this clonotype. The antigen is undetermined. Individual cDNA molecules had unique molecular identifiers attached to them by the library. Original methodology: There were a median of roughly 100,000 TCRs per sample, with a range from roughly 23,224 to 750,000. MiXCR was run by TCRdb on the RACE reads, yielding one entry per CDR3 protein. It is TCRdb's table, rather than the study itself, that gives the V and J calls and clone size. The table includes 80,000 to 100,000 distinct CDR3 sequences, approximately 10% detected once. Specified time point: healthy volunteer bleed at 2 weeks. Whole blood that had not been fractionated was the source of extracted total RNA. Deletions cut 3 bases from V and 8 bases from J, with 19 bases between. The CDR3 length is 15 residues. Germline CDR1 and CDR2: MNHNY and SVGAGI (reference sequence).

The chain employs TRBV6-6 and TRBJ1-2; perhaps TRBD1 as D (5 bases). The TCR sequence derives from a female donor in good health. Some clones in this sample may be carry-over from other donors' samples. Sequences were obtained from whole blood. CDR3 loop: CASSYGSGAGTGYTF. In DNA form, the CDR3 reads TGTGCCAGCAGTTATGGGTCGGGAGCAGGGACCGGCTACACCTTC.